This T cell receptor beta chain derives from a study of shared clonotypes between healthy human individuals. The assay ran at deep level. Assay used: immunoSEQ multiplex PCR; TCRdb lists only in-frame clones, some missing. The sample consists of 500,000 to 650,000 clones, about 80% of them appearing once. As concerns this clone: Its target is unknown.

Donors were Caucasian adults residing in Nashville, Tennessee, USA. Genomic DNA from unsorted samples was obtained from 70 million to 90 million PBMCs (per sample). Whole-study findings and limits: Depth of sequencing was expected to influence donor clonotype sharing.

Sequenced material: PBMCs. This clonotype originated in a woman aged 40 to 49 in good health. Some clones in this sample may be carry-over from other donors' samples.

The DNA for the CDR3 is TGTGCCAGCAGCTTAGAGGGTCAGGGGACCGATGGCTACACCTTC. It encodes CASSLEGQGTDGYTF. V gene TRBV7-9 combines with J gene TRBJ1-2, with D perhaps matching TRBD1 (6 bases). The CDR3 loop spans 15 amino acids. Trimming removed 1 base from V and 6 bases from J, with 15 bases in between. Germline values: CDR1 SEHNR, CDR2 FQNEAQ (reference sequence).